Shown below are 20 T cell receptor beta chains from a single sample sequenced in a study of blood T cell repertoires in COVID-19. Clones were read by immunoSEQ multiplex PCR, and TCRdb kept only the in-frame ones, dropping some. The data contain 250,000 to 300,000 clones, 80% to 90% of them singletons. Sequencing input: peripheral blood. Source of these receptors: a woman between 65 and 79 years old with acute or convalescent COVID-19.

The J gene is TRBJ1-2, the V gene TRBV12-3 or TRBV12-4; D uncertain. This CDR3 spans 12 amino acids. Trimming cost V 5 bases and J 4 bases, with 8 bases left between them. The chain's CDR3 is CASSPAGYGYTF. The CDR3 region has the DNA TGTGCCAGCAGTCCGGCGGGCTATGGCTACACCTTC.

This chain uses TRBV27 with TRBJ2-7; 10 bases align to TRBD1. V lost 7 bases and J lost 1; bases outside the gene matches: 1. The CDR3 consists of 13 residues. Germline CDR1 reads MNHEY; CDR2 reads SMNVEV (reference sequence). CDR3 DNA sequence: TGTGCCAGCAAGGGACAGGGGTCCTACGAGCAGTACTTC. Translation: CASKGQGSYEQYF.

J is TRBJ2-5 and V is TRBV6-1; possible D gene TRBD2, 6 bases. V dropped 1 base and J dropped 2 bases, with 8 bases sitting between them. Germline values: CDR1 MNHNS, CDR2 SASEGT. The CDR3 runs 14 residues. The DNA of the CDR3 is TGTGCCAGCAGTGAAGGCAGCGGGCAAGAGACCCAGTACTTC. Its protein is CASSEGSGQETQYF.

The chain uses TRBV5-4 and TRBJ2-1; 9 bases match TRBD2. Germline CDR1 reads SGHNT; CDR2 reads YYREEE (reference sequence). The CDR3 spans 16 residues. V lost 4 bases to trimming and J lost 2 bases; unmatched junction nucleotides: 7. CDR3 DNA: TGTGCCAGCAGCGGCGGGGGGGCCGCCGCCTACAATGAGCAGTTCTTC. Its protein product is CASSGGGAAAYNEQFF.

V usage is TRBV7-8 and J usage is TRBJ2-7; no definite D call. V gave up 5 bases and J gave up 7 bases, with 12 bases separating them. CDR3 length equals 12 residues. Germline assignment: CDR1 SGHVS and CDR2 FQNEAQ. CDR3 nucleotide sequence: TGTGCCAGCAGCGCAGGCGAGCTTGAGCAGTACTTC. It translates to CASSAGELEQYF.

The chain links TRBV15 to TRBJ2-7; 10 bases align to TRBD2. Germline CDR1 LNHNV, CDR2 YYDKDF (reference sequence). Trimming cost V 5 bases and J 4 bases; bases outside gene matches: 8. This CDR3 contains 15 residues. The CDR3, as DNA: TGTGCCACCAGCCTCGGAAGCGGGGGGGCTTACGAGCAGTACTTC. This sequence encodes CATSLGSGGAYEQYF.

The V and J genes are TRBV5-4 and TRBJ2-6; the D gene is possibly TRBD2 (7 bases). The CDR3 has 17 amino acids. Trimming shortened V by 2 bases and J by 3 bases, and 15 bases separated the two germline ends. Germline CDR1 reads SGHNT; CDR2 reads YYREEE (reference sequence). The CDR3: CASSFPGGRYGANVLTF. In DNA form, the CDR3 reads TGTGCCAGCAGCTTTCCGGGGGGCAGGTATGGGGCCAACGTCCTGACTTTC.

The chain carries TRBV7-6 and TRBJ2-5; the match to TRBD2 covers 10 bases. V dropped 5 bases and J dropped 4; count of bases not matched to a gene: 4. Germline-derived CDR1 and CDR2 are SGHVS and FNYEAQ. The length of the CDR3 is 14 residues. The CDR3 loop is CASSQSGGGETQYF. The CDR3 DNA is TGTGCCAGCAGCCAAAGCGGGGGGGGAGAGACCCAGTACTTC.

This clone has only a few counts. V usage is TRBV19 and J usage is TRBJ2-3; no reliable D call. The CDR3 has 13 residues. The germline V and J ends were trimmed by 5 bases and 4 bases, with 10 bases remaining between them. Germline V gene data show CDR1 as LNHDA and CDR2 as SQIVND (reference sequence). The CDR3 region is CASSLFLADTQYF. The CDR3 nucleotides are TGTGCCAGTAGTCTTTTCTTAGCAGATACGCAGTATTTT.

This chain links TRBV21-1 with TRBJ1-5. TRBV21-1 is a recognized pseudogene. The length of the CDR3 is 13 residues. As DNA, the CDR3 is TGTGCCAGCAGCAAAGTGGGGGGTCAGCCCCAGCATTTT. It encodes CASSKVGGQPQHF.

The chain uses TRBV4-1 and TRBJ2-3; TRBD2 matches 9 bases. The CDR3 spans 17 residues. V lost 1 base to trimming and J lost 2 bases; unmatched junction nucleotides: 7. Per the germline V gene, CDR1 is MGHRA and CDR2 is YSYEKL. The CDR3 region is CASSQGPAGGVTDTQYF. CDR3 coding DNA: TGCGCCAGCAGCCAAGGACCGGCGGGGGGGGTCACAGATACGCAGTATTTT.

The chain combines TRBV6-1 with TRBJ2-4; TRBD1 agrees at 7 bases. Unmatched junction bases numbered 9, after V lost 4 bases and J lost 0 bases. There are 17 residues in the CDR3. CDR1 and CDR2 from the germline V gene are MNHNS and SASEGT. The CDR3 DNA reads TGTGCCAGCAGTGGCGCCGGGACAGTTTTAGCCAAAAACATTCAGTACTTC. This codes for CASSGAGTVLAKNIQYF.

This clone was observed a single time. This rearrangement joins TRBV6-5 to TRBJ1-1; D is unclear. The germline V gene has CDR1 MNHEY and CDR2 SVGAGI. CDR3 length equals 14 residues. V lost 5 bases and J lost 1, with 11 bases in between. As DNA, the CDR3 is TGTGCCAGCAGTCACGCCGAGGAGAACACTGAAGCTTTCTTT. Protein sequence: CASSHAEENTEAFF.

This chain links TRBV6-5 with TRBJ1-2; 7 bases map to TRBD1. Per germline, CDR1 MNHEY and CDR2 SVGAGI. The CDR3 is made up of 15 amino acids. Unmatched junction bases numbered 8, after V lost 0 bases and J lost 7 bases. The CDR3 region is CASSYSKGGLAGYTF. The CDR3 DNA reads TGTGCCAGCAGTTACTCGAAAGGGGGCCTAGCTGGCTACACCTTC.

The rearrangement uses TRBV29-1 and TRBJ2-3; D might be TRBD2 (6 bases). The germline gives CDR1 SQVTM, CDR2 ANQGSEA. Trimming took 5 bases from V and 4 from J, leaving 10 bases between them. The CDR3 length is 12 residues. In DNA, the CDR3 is TGCAGCGTTCGGAGGGGCGCAGATACGCAGTATTTT. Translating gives CSVRRGADTQYF.

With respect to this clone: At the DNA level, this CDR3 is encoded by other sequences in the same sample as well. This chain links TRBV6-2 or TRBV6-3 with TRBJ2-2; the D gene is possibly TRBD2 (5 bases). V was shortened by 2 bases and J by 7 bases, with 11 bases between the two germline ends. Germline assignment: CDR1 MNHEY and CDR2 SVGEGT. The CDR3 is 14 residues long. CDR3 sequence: CASSYSRGSGELFF. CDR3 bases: TGTGCCAGCAGTTACAGTCGGGGTAGCGGGGAGCTGTTTTTT.

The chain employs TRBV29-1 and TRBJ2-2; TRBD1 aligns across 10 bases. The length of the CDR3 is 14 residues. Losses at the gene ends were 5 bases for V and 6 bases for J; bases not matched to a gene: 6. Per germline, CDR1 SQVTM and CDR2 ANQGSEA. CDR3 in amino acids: CSVPGTGDAGELFF. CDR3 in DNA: TGCAGCGTTCCCGGGACAGGGGACGCCGGGGAGCTGTTTTTT.

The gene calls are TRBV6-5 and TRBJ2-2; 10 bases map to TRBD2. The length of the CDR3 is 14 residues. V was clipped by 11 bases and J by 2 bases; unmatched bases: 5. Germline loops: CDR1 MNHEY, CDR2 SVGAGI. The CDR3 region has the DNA TGTGCCTGTAGCGGGGGGACCAACACCGGGGAGCTGTTTTTT. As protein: CACSGGTNTGELFF.

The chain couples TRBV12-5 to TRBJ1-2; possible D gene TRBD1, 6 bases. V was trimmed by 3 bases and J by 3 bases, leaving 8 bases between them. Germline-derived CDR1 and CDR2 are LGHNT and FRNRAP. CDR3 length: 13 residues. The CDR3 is CASGLAGDYGYTF. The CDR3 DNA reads TGTGCTAGTGGTTTAGCAGGGGACTATGGCTACACCTTC.

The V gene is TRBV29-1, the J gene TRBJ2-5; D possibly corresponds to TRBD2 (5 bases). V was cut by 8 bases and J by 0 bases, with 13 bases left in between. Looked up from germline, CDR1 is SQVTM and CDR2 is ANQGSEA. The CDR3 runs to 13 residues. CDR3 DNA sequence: TGCAGCTTTCGGGGTCTGAACCAAGAGACCCAGTACTTC. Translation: CSFRGLNQETQYF.